This T cell receptor (beta chain) was found in a study of cytomegalovirus exposure and HLA in healthy donors. On the study more broadly: A previous analysis identified more than 100 million unique TCR beta sequences derived from 180 million or so T cells. Findings and caveats of the study: Reportedly, diagnosis of cytomegalovirus status by the classifier showed high specificity and sensitivity. A later analysis reportedly found that, within productive TCRs, an Asian-associated ancestry cluster had fewer N-insertions than the mean observed across the roughly 700 donors.

Trimming pared 2 bases from V and 6 bases from J, leaving 10 bases between. The CDR3 spans 13 residues. Germline CDR1 is KGHSH and CDR2 is LQKENI. A word on this clone: Antigen unknown.

PCR used 60 Vbeta primers and 13 Jbeta primers. Sequencing was performed with immunoSEQ multiplex PCR; in TCRdb, only in-frame clones are kept and a portion is missing. The table lists roughly 190,000 clones, roughly 80% of them singletons. The sample comprised PBMCs. This receptor was identified in a young woman in good health and CMV-seronegative. This chain links TRBV18 with TRBJ1-2, with D maybe TRBD1 (6 bases). As DNA, the CDR3 is TGTGCCAGCTCACCAGACGGACAGAATGGCTACACCTTC. Residues: CASSPDGQNGYTF.